This TCR beta chain is drawn from a study of vaccination effects on CD4 cells after COVID-19. Study findings and constraints: In the study, convalescent patients were few, and early post-infection timepoints were absent.

The CDR3 totals 16 residues. CDR1 is KGHSH, CDR2 LQKENI, per germline. Germline trimming cut 4 bases from V and 5 bases from J; bases unmatched to any gene: 8. Prior to sequencing, the ViraFEST assay stimulated PBMC with viral peptide pools, which expanded the antigen-specific CD4+ T cells. Subsequent to 10 days of culture, CD4+ T cells were isolated. The vaccine recipients had no prior SARS-CoV-2 infection, with negative nucleocapsid antibodies. Wells containing two million PBMC each were cultured with about 9.4 IU/ml IL-2 and approximately 10 ug/ml peptides. On day 3 and again on day 7, half the medium was replaced with IL-2 medium. As regards this clone: Its antigen is unknown.

The assay was immunoSEQ multiplex PCR, and TCRdb's table has in-frame clones only and misses some. The sample has approximately 54,000 clones; around 75% are singletons. The receptor was isolated from a human donor who received a COVID-19 vaccine. The sample was CD4+ T cells from PBMCs cultured with HCoV-229E spike peptides, taken before COVID-19 vaccination. This sequence joins TRBV18 and TRBJ1-4, with 9 bases that match TRBD1. CDR3 residues: CASSLASGTGNEKLFF. In DNA form, the CDR3 reads TGTGCCAGCTCACTAGCATCCGGGACAGGGAATGAAAAACTGTTTTTT.